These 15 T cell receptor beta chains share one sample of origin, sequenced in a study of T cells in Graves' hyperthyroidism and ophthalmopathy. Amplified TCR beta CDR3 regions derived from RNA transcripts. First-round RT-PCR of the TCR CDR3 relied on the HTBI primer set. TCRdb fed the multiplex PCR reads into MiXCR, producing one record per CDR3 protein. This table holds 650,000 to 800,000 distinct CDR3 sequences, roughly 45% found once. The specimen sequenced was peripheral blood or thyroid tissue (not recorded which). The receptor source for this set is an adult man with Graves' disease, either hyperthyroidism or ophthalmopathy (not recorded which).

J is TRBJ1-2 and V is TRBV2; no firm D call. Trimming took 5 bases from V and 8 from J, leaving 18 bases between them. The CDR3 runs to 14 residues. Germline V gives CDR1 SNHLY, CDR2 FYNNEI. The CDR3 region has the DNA TGTGCCAGCAGTTTTAACAGCGGACCGGGGGGCTACACCTTC. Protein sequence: CASSFNSGPGGYTF.

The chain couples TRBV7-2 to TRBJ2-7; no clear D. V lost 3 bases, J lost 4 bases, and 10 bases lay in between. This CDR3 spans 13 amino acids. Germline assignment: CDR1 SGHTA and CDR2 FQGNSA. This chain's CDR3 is CASSFAQLYEQYF. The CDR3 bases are TGTGCCAGCAGCTTCGCCCAGCTTTACGAGCAGTACTTC.

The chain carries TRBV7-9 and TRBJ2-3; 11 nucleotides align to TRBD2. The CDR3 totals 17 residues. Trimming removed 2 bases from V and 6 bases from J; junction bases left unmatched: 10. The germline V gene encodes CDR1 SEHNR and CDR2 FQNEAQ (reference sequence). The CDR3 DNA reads TGTGCCAGCAGCTTATACCTAGCGGGAGGTGGTCGGGATACGCAGTATTTT. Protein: CASSLYLAGGGRDTQYF.

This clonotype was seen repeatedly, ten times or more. For the CDR3, the DNA is TGTGCCATCAGTGAAGGGGCGGTGTCCTATAATTCACCCCTCCACTTT. Protein: CAISEGAVSYNSPLHF. The genes are TRBV10-3 and TRBJ1-6, with D tentatively TRBD1 (5 bases). From germline, CDR1 is ENHRY and CDR2 SYGVKD. Trimming removed 3 bases from V and 1 base from J, with 10 bases in between. CDR3 length: 16 amino acids.

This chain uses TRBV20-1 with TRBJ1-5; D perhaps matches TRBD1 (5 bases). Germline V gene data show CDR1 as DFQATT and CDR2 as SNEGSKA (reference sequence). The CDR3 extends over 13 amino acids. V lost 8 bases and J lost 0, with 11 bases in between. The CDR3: CSLSGDSNQPQHF. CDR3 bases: TGCAGTTTGTCGGGGGATAGCAATCAGCCCCAGCATTTT.

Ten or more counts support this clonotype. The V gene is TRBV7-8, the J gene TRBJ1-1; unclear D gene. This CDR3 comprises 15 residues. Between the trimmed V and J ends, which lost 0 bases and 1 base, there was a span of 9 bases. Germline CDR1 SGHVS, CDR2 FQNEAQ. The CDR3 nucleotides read TGTGCCAGCAGCTTAGCAGCACGTGCGAACACTGAAGCTTTCTTT. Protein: CASSLAARANTEAFF.

CDR3: CATSRVQAGNSPLHF. In nucleotides, the CDR3 is TGTGCCACCAGCAGAGTACAGGCTGGGAATTCACCCCTCCACTTT. The chain combines TRBV15 with TRBJ1-6, with D perhaps matching TRBD1 (5 bases). Looked up from germline, CDR1 is LNHNV and CDR2 is YYDKDF (reference sequence). The CDR3 has 15 amino acids. V was trimmed by 1 base and J by 7 bases, leaving 11 bases between them.

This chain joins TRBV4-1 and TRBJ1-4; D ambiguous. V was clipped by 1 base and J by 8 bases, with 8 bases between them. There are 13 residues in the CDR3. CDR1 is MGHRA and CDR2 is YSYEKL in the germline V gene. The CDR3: CASSQALGEKLFF. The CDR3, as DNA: TGCGCCAGCAGCCAAGCCCTTGGGGAAAAACTGTTTTTT.

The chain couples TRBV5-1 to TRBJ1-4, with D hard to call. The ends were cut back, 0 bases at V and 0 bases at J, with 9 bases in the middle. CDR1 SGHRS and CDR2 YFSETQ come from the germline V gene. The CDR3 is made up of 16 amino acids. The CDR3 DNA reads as TGCGCCAGCAGCTTGGCCCGGGAAGCAACTAATGAAAAACTGTTTTTT. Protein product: CASSLAREATNEKLFF.

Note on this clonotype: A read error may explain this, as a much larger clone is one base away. The DNA of the CDR3 is TGTGCCAGCAGTTTAGGGACGGCCCATTATGGCCACACCTTC. Translating gives CASSLGTAHYGHTF. The chain links TRBV12-3 or TRBV12-4 to TRBJ1-2, with D unresolved. The CDR3 is 14 amino acids.

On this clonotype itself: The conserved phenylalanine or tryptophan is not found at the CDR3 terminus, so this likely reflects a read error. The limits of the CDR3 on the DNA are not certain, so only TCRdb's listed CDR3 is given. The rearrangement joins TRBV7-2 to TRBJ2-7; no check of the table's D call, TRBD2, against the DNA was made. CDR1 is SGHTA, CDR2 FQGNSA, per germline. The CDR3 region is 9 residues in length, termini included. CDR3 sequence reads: CASSARLAG.

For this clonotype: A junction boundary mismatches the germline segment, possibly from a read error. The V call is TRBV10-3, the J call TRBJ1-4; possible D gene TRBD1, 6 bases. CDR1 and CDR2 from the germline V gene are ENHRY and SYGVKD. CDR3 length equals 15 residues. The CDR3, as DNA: TGTGCCGTCAGCAACACCGGGACAACTAATGAAGAACTGTTTTTT. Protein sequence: CAVSNTGTTNEELFF.

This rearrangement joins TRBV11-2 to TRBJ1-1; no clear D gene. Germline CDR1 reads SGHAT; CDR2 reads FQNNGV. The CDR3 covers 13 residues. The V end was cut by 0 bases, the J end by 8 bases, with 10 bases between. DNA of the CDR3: TGTGCCAGCAGCTTAGATCTCGGGTCCGAAGCTTTCTTT. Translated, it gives CASSLDLGSEAFF.

The CDR3 nucleotides are TGTGCCAGCAGGGAGACCAGGGGGGAGACCCAGTACTTC. Translated, it gives CASRETRGETQYF. The chain joins TRBV25-1 to TRBJ2-5, with 7 bases identical to TRBD1. V lost 6 bases to trimming and J lost 5 bases; unmatched junction nucleotides: 6. The CDR3 length is 13 residues. Germline CDR1 reads MGHDK; CDR2 reads SYGVNS.

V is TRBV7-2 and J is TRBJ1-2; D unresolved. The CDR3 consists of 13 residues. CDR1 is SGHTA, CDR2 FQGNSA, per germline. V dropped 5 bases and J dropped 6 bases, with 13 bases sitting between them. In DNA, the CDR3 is TGTGCCAGCAGCCAAGACTCTCGTGATGGCTACACCTTC. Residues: CASSQDSRDGYTF.